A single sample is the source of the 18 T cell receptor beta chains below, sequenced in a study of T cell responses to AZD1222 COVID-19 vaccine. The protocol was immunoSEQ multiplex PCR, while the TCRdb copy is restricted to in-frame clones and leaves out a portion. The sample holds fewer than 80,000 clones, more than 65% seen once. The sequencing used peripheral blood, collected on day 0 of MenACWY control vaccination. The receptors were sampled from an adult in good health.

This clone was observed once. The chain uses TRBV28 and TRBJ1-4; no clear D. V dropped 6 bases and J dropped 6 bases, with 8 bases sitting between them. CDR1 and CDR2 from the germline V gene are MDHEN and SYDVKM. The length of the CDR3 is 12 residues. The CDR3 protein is CASSPRDEKLFF. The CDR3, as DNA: TGTGCCAGCAGCCCTCGGGATGAAAAACTGTTTTTT.

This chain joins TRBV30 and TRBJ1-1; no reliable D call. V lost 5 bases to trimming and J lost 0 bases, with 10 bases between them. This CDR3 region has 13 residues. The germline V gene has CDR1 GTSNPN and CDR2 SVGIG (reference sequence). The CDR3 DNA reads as TGTGCCTGGGGGGTCGGTCTGAACACTGAAGCTTTCTTT. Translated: CAWGVGLNTEAFF.

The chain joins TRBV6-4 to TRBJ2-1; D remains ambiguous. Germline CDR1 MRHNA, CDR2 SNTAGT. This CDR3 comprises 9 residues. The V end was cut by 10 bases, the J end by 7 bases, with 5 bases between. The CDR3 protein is CATKNEQFF. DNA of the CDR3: TGTGCCACCAAGAATGAGCAGTTCTTC.

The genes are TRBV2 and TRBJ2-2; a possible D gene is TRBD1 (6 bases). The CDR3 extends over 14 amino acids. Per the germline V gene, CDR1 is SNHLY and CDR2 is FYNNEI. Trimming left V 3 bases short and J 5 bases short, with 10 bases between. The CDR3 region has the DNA TGTGCCAGCAGTGACTCAGGGGCGACCGGGGAGCTGTTTTTT. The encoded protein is CASSDSGATGELFF.

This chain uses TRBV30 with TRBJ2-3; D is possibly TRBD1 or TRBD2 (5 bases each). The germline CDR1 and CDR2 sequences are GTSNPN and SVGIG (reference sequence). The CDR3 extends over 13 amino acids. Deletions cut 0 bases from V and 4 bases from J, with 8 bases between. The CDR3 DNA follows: TGTGCCTGGAGTGTGAGAGGGGCAGATACGCAGTATTTT. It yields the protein CAWSVRGADTQYF.

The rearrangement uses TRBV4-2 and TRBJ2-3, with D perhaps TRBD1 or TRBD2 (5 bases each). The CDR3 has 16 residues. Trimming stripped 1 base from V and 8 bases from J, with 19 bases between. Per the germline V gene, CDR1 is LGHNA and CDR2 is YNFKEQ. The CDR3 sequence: CASSQGDILGTGTQYF. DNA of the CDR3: TGTGCCAGCAGCCAAGGAGACATATTAGGGACGGGTACGCAGTATTTT.

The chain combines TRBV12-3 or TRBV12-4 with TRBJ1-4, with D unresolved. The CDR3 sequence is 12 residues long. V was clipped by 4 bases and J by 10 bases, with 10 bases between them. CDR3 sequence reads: CASSSPVGKLFF. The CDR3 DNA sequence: TGTGCCAGCAGTTCCCCGGTAGGAAAACTGTTTTTT.

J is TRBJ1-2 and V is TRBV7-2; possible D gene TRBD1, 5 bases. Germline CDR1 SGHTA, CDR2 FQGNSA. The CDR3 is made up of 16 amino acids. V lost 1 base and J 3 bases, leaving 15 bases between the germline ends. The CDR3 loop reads CASSLDFAGLYYGYTF. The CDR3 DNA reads TGTGCCAGCAGCTTAGATTTCGCAGGGCTCTACTATGGCTACACCTTC. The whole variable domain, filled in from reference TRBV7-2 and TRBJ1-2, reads GAGVSQSPSNKVTEKGKDVELRCDPISGHTALYWYRQSLGQGLEFLIYFQGNSAPDKSGLPSDRFSAERTGGSVSTLTIQRTQQEDSAVYLCASSLDFAGLYYGYTFGSGTRLTVV.

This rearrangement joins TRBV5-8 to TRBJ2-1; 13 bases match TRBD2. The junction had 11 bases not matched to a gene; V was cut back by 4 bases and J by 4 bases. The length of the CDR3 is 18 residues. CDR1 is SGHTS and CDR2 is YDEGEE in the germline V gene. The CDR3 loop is CASSTNSLAGGIYNEQFF. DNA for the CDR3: TGTGCCAGCAGCACTAACTCACTAGCGGGAGGGATTTACAATGAGCAGTTCTTC.

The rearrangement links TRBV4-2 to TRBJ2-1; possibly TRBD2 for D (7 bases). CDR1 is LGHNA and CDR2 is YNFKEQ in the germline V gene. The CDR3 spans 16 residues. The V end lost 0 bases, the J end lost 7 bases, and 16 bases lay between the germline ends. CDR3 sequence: CASSQDPGGPGNEQFF. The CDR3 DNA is TGTGCCAGCAGCCAAGATCCCGGGGGGCCCGGGAATGAGCAGTTCTTC.

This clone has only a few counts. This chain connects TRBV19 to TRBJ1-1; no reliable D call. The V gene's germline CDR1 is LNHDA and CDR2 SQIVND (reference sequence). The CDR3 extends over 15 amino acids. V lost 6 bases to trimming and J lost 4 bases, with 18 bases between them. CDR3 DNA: TGTGCCAGTAGCTCGGCGTTCGGCCTCGGCACTGAAGCTTTCTTT. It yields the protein CASSSAFGLGTEAFF.

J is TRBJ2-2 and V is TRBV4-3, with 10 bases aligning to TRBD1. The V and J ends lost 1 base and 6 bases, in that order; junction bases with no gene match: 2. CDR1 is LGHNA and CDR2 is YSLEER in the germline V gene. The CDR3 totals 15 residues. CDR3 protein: CASSQGDRGAGELFF. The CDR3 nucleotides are TGCGCCAGCAGCCAAGGGGACAGGGGAGCCGGGGAGCTGTTTTTT.

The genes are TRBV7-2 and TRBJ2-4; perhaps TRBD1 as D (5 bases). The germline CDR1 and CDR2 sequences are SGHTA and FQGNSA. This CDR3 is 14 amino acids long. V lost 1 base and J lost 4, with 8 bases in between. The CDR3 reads CASSLGGSKNIQYF. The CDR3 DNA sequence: TGTGCCAGCAGCTTAGGGGGCTCTAAAAACATTCAGTACTTC.

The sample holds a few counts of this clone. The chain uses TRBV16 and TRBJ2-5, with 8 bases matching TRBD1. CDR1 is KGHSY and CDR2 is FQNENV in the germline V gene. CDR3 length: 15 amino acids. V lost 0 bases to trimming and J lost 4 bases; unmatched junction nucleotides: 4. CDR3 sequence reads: CASSQSATGVETQYF. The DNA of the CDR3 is TGTGCCAGCAGCCAATCGGCGACAGGGGTAGAGACCCAGTACTTC.

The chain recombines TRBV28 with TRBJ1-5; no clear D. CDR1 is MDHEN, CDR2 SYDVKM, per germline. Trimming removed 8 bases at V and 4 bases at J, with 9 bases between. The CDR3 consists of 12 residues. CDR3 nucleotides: TGTGCCAGCGGTTCCCCAAATCAGCCCCAGCATTTT. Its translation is CASGSPNQPQHF.

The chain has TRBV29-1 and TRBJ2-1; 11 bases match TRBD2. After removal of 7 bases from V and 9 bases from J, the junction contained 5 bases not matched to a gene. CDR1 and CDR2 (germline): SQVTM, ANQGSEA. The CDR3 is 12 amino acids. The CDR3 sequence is CSATSGGGEQFF. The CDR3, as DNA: TGCAGCGCCACTAGCGGGGGAGGTGAGCAGTTCTTC.

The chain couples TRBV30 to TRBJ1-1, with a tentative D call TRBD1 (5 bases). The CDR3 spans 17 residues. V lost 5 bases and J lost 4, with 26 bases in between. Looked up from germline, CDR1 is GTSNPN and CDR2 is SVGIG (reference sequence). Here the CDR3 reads CAWSNRIGNIWGTEAFF. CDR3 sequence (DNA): TGTGCCTGGTCGAACAGGATTGGTAATATTTGGGGCACTGAAGCTTTCTTT.

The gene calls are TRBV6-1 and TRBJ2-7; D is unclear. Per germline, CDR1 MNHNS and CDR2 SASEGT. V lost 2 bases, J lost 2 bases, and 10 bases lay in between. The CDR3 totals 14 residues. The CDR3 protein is CASSEIPPPYEQYF. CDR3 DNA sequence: TGTGCCAGCAGTGAAATTCCCCCCCCCTACGAGCAGTACTTC.